This entry concerns a single T cell receptor beta chain. This receptor's antigen is unknown. Within one base of it there is no much larger clone, and no base qualities were kept. One collaborating source in Seattle enrolled patients during active infection and followed them longitudinally through the course of disease. The collaborating institutions used their own protocols to collect whole blood in K2EDTA tubes. For TCRbeta analysis, collaborator samples were shipped as frozen whole blood, as isolated PBMCs, or as DNA extracted from either sample type. TCRbeta CDR3 regions were amplified from genomic DNA by means of the immunoSEQ Assay, a bias-controlled multiplex PCR. As for how the authors treated the data: Nucleated cell counts per sample were estimated from amplification of reference gene primers within the assay. Sequence reads were collapsed and filtered to measure the absolute abundance of every unique TCRbeta CDR3 rearrangement. For each sample, productive Simpson clonality was calculated as the square root of Simpson's diversity index over productive rearrangements. Imported from immuneACCESS, the table was reduced by TCRdb to in-frame sequences with V and J called. These copies leave out some clones; in studies compared against another copy, an unresolved V gene accounts for under half, and the cause of the remainder is not known. V, J and clone size derive from that table, while D and trimming were established from the DNA sequence. Counted in this sample were 310,000 or so clones; 90% to 95% of them appeared once. 2.2% of the sample is held by the ten biggest clonotypes.

Between the V and J ends, shortened by 0 bases and 3 bases respectively, the junction contains 13 bases. CDR3 length: 15 amino acids, cysteine to phenylalanine. Just CDR3 DNA is preserved here, 45 bases in frame from base 1. The germline V gene yields SGDLS for CDR1 and YYNGEE for CDR2. This record comes from a study of blood T cell repertoires in COVID-19 (dated by TCRdb to about 2020). Broadly, across the study: Samples from collaborators originated in the United States, Italy and Spain and spanned both the acute and convalescent phases of COVID-19. The sample metadata nearly always contained a de-identified subject ID, COVID-19 status, age in years and sex. Where available, HLA class I and class II types were obtained from metadata supplied by the sample provider rather than from assay-based typing. The prospective study material was composed of cDNA or gDNA derived from T cells, B-cell-depleted T cells, or PBMCs. Samples were obtained from the ongoing ImmuneRACE study (first 160 participants) and from some 1,200 subjects provided by 6 global collaborators. Subjects who had been exposed to COVID-19, were actively infected with it, or had recovered from it provided the deeply sampled blood TCRbeta repertoires that made up the dataset. The repertoires were released in a freely available public database intended as a resource for research on the immune response to SARS-CoV-2. Here is what the overall study found, with its caveats: Clinical and demographic metadata were provided uncurated, with the amount varying by source and participant.

Sequencing was done on a sample of peripheral blood. This chain joins TRBV9 to TRBJ2-7; no D gene call is confident. The TCR was taken from a woman aged 25 to 45 with COVID-19, enrolled during active disease. The sequence in DNA is TGTGCCAGCAGCGTAGGTCAGGCCCCCCTCTACGAGCAGTACTTC. It encodes CASSVGQAPLYEQYF.